The entry below describes one TCR beta chain. The data stem from a study of blood T cell repertoires in COVID-19. Study details: PBMCs, B-cell-depleted T cells, or T cells provided the cDNA or gDNA that made up the material.

The data were produced by immunoSEQ multiplex PCR, yet TCRdb's version contains in-frame clones alone and is incomplete. The sample records roughly 47,000 clones, 80% to 90% being singletons. This TCR was recovered from a man aged 50-60 years with acute or convalescent COVID-19. Source material: peripheral blood.

The CDR3 coding sequence is TGTGCCAGCAGTTACTCGCTGGGGACACTCGTTGAGCAGTACTTC. As protein: CASSYSLGTLVEQYF. This sequence joins TRBV6-5 and TRBJ2-7; perhaps TRBD1 as D (6 bases). V was shortened by 0 bases and J by 7 bases, with 16 bases between the two germline ends. This CDR3 is built from 15 residues. From germline, CDR1 is MNHEY and CDR2 SVGAGI.